One and the same sample provided the 28 T cell receptor beta chains below, sequenced in a study of glioma-infiltrating T cells (TCRdb year 2016). The run used an Illumina MiSeq. The iRepertoire nested amplicon-rescue multiplex PCR (arm-PCR) platform was used to amplify TCR alpha and beta CDR3 regions from RNA. Using fastp at Q25 and MiXCR, TCRdb reprocessed the public reads and kept productive beta chains. One record per CDR3 amino acid sequence lists the most common genes and DNA. The sample profile shows approximately 120,000 distinct CDR3 sequences; 20% to 30% of them were found once. The ten largest clonotypes hold 30% to 35% of the sample. Sequencing input: glioma tissue, nonneoplastic brain tissue, or PBMCs (not recorded which). These receptors were obtained from a human donor with low-grade glioma or glioblastoma, undergoing nonglioma brain surgery, or in good health (not recorded which).

This clonotype came up a few times. This chain connects TRBV29-1 to TRBJ2-1, with 14 bases fitting TRBD2. Germline CDR1 SQVTM, CDR2 ANQGSEA. The CDR3 totals 13 residues. The CDR3 region has the DNA TGCAGTCCCGGACTAGCGGGAGGCGGTGAGCAGTTCTTC. This translates into CSPGLAGGGEQFF.

This clonotype showed up many times. The rearrangement uses TRBV6-1 and TRBJ2-1, with 9 bases lining up with TRBD2. The CDR3 totals 15 residues. Germline assignment: CDR1 MNHNS and CDR2 SASEGT. J gave up 3 bases and V 5 bases, and 5 bases lay outside the gene matches. CDR3 region: CASSLRLADYNEQFF. CDR3 DNA: TGTGCCAGCAGTTTGAGACTAGCGGACTACAATGAGCAGTTCTTC.

This clonotype was counted at least ten times. The genes are TRBV5-4 and TRBJ2-7; 9 nucleotides match TRBD1. The germline CDR1 and CDR2 sequences are SGHNT and YYREEE (reference sequence). The CDR3 is made up of 14 amino acids. The J segment lost 1 base and the V segment lost 4 bases, leaving 3 bases of the junction unmatched. CDR3 bases: TGTGCCAGCAGCAGGGGGACAGGGTCCTACGAGCAGTACTTC. It translates to CASSRGTGSYEQYF.

This clonotype was detected ten times or more. The J gene is TRBJ2-1, the V gene TRBV20-1; TRBD2 agrees at 16 bases. Germline trimming cut 5 bases from V and 7 bases from J; bases unmatched to any gene: 5. The CDR3 covers 15 residues. Germline CDR1 DFQATT, CDR2 SNEGSKA (reference sequence). The CDR3 reads CSAGKGLAGGNEQFF. As DNA, the CDR3 is TGCAGTGCTGGGAAGGGACTAGCGGGAGGGAATGAGCAGTTCTTC.

There are many counts of this clonotype. The chain recombines TRBV7-2 with TRBJ1-6; no firm D call. CDR1 and CDR2 from the germline V gene are SGHTA and FQGNSA. The CDR3 spans 13 residues. The V gene lost 5 bases and the J gene lost 13 bases, with 15 bases spanning the gap. The CDR3 bases are TGTGCCAGCAGCCCCCGGACGGTCCTGCCCCTCCACTTT. Its protein is CASSPRTVLPLHF.

Note on this clonotype: Germline is not matched at one junction end, which may reflect a read error. The chain links TRBV20-1 to TRBJ1-1, with D perhaps TRBD1 (5 bases). Germline-derived CDR1 and CDR2 are DFQATT and SNEGSKA (reference sequence). This CDR3 has 14 residues. CDR3 sequence: CSASPRGKHTAAFF. The CDR3 DNA follows: TGCAGTGCTAGTCCACGGGGCAAGCACACTGCAGCTTTCTTT.

This chain links TRBV12-3 or TRBV12-4 with TRBJ1-5; D not resolved. The CDR3 has 15 residues. With 5 bases removed from V and 1 base from J, the gap between germline ends came to 12 bases. CDR3 coding DNA: TGTGCCAGCAGTCAAGCGGCGGGGAGCAATCAGCCCCAGCATTTT. As protein: CASSQAAGSNQPQHF.

This clonotype appeared many times. The rearrangement uses TRBV20-1 and TRBJ2-7, with TRBD2 matching over 8 bases. CDR1 DFQATT and CDR2 SNEGSKA come from the germline V gene (reference sequence). Trimming at V came to 5 bases and at J to 6 bases, leaving 15 bases not matched to a gene. The CDR3 sequence is 15 residues long. The DNA for the CDR3 is TGCAGTGCTTTCATCTCCGGGGGGGCGGCGGGCGAGCAGTACTTC. It codes for CSAFISGGAAGEQYF.

This clonotype has ten or more counts. The rearrangement joins TRBV29-1 to TRBJ2-5; D is uncertain. Trimming took off 7 bases at V and 0 bases at J, with 9 bases between the two ends. Germline V lookup: CDR1 SQVTM, CDR2 ANQGSEA. The CDR3 is 12 residues long. The CDR3 nucleotides read TGCAGCGGTCAGCCGTACCAAGAGACCCAGTACTTC. As protein: CSGQPYQETQYF.

The chain joins TRBV20-1 to TRBJ1-5; D ambiguous. The CDR3 runs to 14 residues. The germline V gene has CDR1 DFQATT and CDR2 SNEGSKA (reference sequence). V shed 3 bases and J shed 15 bases, with 24 bases lying between them. CDR3 in DNA: TGCAGTGCTAGTCAGACCCTTAGCAATCAGCCACGGCATTTT. This codes for CSASQTLSNQPRHF.

On this clonotype itself: One junction end disagrees with the germline gene, perhaps due to a read error. The chain has TRBV7-9 and TRBJ1-6, with 8 bases aligning to TRBD1. This CDR3 has 14 residues. The germline V gene encodes CDR1 SEHNR and CDR2 FQNEAQ (reference sequence). CDR3 in DNA: TGTGGCAGCAGCGCGGGACAGGCTAATCCACCCCTCCACTTT. Its protein is CGSSAGQANPPLHF.

At least ten counts were recorded for this clonotype. The chain recombines TRBV6-5 with TRBJ1-5, with D uncertain. Looked up from germline, CDR1 is MNHEY and CDR2 is SVGAGI. V lost 0 bases and J lost 11, with 5 bases in between. This CDR3 has 11 residues. The CDR3 is CASSYSGAQHF. The CDR3, as DNA: TGTGCCAGCAGTTACTCTGGGGCCCAGCATTTT.

A note on this clonotype: Possible read error: a much larger clone is one base away. This sequence joins TRBV18 and TRBJ2-5; D could derive from TRBD1 or TRBD2 (6 bases each). Trimming pared 4 bases from V and 1 base from J, leaving 13 bases between. Per germline, CDR1 KGHSH and CDR2 LQKENI. The CDR3 has 15 residues. CDR3 sequence reads: CASSRGTWGQETQYF. The CDR3 nucleotides are TGTGCCAGCTCACGCGGGACATGGGGCCAAGAGACCCAGTACTTC.

This clonotype was counted many times. The J gene is TRBJ1-2, the V gene TRBV20-1, with D maybe TRBD1 (5 bases). Trimming removed 6 bases at V and 7 bases at J, with 27 bases between. Germline V gene sequence: CDR1 DFQATT, CDR2 SNEGSKA (reference sequence). This CDR3 spans 16 amino acids. CDR3 nucleotides: TGCAGTGCCCCTATTTATCGACAACTCGGCGGGGGTGGCTACACCTTC. Translated, it gives CSAPIYRQLGGGGYTF.

The chain links TRBV27 to TRBJ1-6; D unresolved. V lost 9 bases and J lost 7, with 16 bases in between. The CDR3 loop spans 14 amino acids. Germline CDR1 MNHEY, CDR2 SMNVEV (reference sequence). The CDR3 reads CASSNPVRNSPLHF. DNA for the CDR3: TGTGCCAGTAGTAATCCGGTCAGGAATTCACCCCTCCACTTT.

This clonotype has ten or more counts. This sequence joins TRBV27 and TRBJ1-2; D is unclear. The V gene lost 1 base and the J gene lost 4 bases, with 10 bases spanning the gap. The CDR3 covers 14 residues. The germline CDR1 and CDR2 sequences are MNHEY and SMNVEV (reference sequence). This CDR3 is CASSLYPGTYGYTF. The CDR3, as DNA: TGTGCCAGCAGTTTATATCCGGGAACCTATGGCTACACCTTC.

There are many counts of this clonotype. The rearrangement uses TRBV7-9 and TRBJ2-7; the D is unclear. The CDR3 is 12 amino acids. Per germline, CDR1 SEHNR and CDR2 FQNEAQ (reference sequence). V lost 4 bases, J lost 5 bases, and 9 bases lay in between. DNA for the CDR3: TGTGCCAGCAGCTCCTCCCTCAACGAGCAGTACTTC. Translation: CASSSSLNEQYF.

With regard to this clonotype: A much larger clone lies one base from this, so it may be a read error. Because the CDR3's place on the DNA is in doubt, the DNA is left out and the CDR3 is given as listed by TCRdb. The chain has TRBV7-5 and TRBJ2-1; the table calls TRBD2, which could not be checked here. TRBV7-5 is labeled a pseudogene. Inclusive of both ends, the CDR3 amounts to 19 amino acids. The CDR3 protein is CISVPEAGGLGGSYNEQLF.

On this clonotype itself: One end of the junction varies from germline; a read error may be responsible. This sequence joins TRBV6-1 and TRBJ1-1; D is unresolved. CDR3 length: 15 residues. Germline loops: CDR1 MNHNS, CDR2 SASEGT. The CDR3 here is CASSEAPPGSTKAFF. For the CDR3, the DNA is TGTGCCAGCAGTGAAGCCCCCCCGGGGAGCACTAAAGCCTTCTTT.

This clonotype came up many times. V usage is TRBV18 and J usage is TRBJ2-7; D perhaps matches TRBD1 (7 bases). V lost 2 bases to trimming and J lost 2 bases, with 19 bases between them. Germline-derived CDR1 and CDR2 are KGHSH and LQKENI. The CDR3 runs 17 residues. The CDR3, as DNA: TGTGCCAGCTCACCATCGGAGGGGACAGCGGGTCCCTACGAGCAGTACTTC. Encoded protein: CASSPSEGTAGPYEQYF.

This clonotype has ten or more counts. V and J are TRBV20-1 and TRBJ2-7; D may correspond to TRBD1 or TRBD2 (5 bases each). The length of the CDR3 is 13 residues. V dropped 6 bases and J dropped 1 base, with 13 bases sitting between them. The germline V gene has CDR1 DFQATT and CDR2 SNEGSKA (reference sequence). The CDR3 is CSASGLQSYEQYF. The CDR3 DNA is TGCAGTGCCTCGGGGCTCCAGTCCTACGAGCAGTACTTC.

Worth noting for this clonotype: The germline gene is not matched at one end of the junction; a read error may be the cause. V usage is TRBV20-1 and J usage is TRBJ2-3; D might be TRBD2 (6 bases). This CDR3 is 14 amino acids long. The germline gives CDR1 DFQATT, CDR2 SNEGSKA (reference sequence). The CDR3 region is CSASSGIGTDTRYF. The CDR3 DNA is TGCAGTGCCAGTAGCGGAATCGGAACAGATACGCGGTATTTT.

This clonotype was found many times. The chain employs TRBV18 and TRBJ2-1; D unresolved. Trimming left V 5 bases short and J 7 bases short, with 9 bases between. Germline V gives CDR1 KGHSH, CDR2 LQKENI. The CDR3 is 12 amino acids. The CDR3 region is CASSVVRNEQFF. CDR3 DNA sequence: TGTGCCAGCTCAGTGGTTCGGAATGAGCAGTTCTTC.

This clonotype was detected many times. The V gene is TRBV20-1, the J gene TRBJ2-1, with 12 bases aligning to TRBD2. The CDR3 has 14 amino acids. V dropped 3 bases and J dropped 6; count of bases not matched to a gene: 3. Looked up from germline, CDR1 is DFQATT and CDR2 is SNEGSKA (reference sequence). The CDR3 DNA reads TGCAGTGCTAGGAGGACTAGCGGGACCAATGAGCAGTTCTTC. Residues: CSARRTSGTNEQFF.

As regards this clonotype: One end of the junction fails to match germline, which may point to a read error. This chain connects TRBV20-1 to TRBJ1-1; 10 bases match TRBD1. Germline-derived CDR1 and CDR2 are DFQATT and SNEGSKA (reference sequence). The length of the CDR3 is 14 residues. The CDR3: CSASGGQGGTEALF. As DNA, the CDR3 is TGCAGTGCTAGTGGCGGACAGGGGGGCACTGAAGCTCTCTTT.

This clonotype was detected a few times. It may be a read error: a sequence one base away is much more abundant. V and J are TRBV6-2 or TRBV6-3 and TRBJ1-2, with a weak D call TRBD1 (5 bases). The CDR3 totals 15 residues. Germline V gene lookup returns CDR1 MNHEY and CDR2 SVGEGT. The germline V and J ends were trimmed by 5 bases and 2 bases, with 15 bases remaining between them. Written as DNA, the CDR3 is TGTGCCAGCAGTGTCGGGGCACGTAAAAACTATGGCTACACCTTC. Translating gives CASSVGARKNYGYTF.

A remark on this clonotype: Just one base apart from a much larger clone, this may be a read error. CDR3 DNA: TGTGCCACCATACTAGCGGATTCCTACAATGATCAGTTCTTC. Its protein is CATILADSYNDQFF. The genes are TRBV12-3 or TRBV12-4 and TRBJ2-1; 8 bases are a match to TRBD2. CDR3 length: 14 amino acids.

Many counts were recorded for this clonotype. V usage is TRBV20-1 and J usage is TRBJ2-7, with D unresolved. V shed 5 bases and J shed 3 bases, with 5 bases lying between them. CDR3 length: 10 residues. Germline loops: CDR1 DFQATT, CDR2 SNEGSKA (reference sequence). CDR3 region: CSAGDYEQYF. Written as DNA, the CDR3 is TGCAGTGCTGGGGACTACGAGCAGTACTTC.